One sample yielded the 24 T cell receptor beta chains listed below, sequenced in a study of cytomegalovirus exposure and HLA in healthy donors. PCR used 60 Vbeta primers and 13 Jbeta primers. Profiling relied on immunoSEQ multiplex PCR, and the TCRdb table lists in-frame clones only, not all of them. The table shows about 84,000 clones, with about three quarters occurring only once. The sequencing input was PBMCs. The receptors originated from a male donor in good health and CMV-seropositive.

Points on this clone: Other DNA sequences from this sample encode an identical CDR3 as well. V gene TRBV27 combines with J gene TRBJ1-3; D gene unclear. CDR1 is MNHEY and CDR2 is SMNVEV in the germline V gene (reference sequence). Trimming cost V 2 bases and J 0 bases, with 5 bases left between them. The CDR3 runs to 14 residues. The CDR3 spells CASSLAGSGNTIYF. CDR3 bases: TGTGCCAGCAGTTTAGCGGGCTCTGGAAACACCATATATTTT.

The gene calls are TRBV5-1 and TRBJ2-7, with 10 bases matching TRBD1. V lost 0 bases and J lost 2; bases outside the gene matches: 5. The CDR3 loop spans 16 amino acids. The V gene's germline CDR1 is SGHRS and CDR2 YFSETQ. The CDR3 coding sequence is TGCGCCAGCAGCTTGGGGGGGACAGGGGCCGCCTACGAGCAGTACTTC. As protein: CASSLGGTGAAYEQYF.

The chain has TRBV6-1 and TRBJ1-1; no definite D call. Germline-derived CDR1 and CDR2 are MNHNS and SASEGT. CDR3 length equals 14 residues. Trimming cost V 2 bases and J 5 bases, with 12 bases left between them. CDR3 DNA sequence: TGTGCCAGCAGTGAAATCGAGAGGGTAACTGAAGCTTTCTTT. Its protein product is CASSEIERVTEAFF.

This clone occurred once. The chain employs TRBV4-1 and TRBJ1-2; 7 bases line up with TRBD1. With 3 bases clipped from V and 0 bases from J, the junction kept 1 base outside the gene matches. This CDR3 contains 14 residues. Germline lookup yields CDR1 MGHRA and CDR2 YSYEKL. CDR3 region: CASSHGQANYGYTF. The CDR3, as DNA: TGCGCCAGCAGCCACGGACAGGCTAACTATGGCTACACCTTC.

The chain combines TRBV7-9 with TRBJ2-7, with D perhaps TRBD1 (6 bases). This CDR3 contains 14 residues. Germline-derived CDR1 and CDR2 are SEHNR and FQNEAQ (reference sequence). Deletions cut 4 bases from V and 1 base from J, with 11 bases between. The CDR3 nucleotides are TGTGCCAGCAGCTCCCGGACAGATTCCTACGAGCAGTACTTC. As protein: CASSSRTDSYEQYF.

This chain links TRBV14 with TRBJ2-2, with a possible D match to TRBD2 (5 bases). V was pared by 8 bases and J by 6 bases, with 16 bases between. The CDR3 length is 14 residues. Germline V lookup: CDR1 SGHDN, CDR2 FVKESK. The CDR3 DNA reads TGTGCCAGCCGGTTCCTAGCTGGTTCCGGGGAGCTGTTTTTT. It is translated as CASRFLAGSGELFF.

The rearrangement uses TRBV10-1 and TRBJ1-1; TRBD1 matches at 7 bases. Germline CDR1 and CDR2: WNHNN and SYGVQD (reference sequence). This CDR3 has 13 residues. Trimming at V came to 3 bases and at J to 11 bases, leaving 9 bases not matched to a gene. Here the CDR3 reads CASSEGDSQKAFF. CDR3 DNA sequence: TGCGCCAGCAGTGAAGGGGACAGTCAGAAGGCTTTCTTT.

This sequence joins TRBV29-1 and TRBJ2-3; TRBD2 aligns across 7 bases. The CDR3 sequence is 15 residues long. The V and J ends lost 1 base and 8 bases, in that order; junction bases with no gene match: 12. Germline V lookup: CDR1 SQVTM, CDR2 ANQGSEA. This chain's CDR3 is CSVEGVRLAVGTQYF. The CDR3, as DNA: TGCAGCGTTGAAGGTGTTAGGCTAGCGGTTGGTACGCAGTATTTT.

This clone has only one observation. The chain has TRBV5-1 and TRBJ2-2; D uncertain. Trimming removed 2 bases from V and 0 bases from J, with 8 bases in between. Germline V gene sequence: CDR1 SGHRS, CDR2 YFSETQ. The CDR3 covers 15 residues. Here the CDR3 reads CASSLGSANTGELFF. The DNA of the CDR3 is TGCGCCAGCAGCTTAGGAAGCGCGAACACCGGGGAGCTGTTTTTT.

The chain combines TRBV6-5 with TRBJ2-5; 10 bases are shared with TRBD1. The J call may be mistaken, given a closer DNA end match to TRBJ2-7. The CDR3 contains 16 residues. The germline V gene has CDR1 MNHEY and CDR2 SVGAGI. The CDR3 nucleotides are TGTGCCAGCAGTTACGGGACAGGGGCCAGCTCCTACGAGCAGTACTTC. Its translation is CASSYGTGASSYEQYF.

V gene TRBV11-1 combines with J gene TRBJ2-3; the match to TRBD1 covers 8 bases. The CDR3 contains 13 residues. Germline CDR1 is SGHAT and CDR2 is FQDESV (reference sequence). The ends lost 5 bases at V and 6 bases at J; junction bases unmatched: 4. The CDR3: CASSADRVDTQYF. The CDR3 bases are TGTGCCAGCAGCGCGGACAGGGTCGATACGCAGTATTTT.

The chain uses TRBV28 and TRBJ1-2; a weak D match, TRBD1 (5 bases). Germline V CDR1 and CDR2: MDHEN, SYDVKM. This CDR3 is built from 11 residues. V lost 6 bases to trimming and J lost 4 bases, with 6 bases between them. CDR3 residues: CASSQGYGYTF. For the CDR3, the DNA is TGTGCCAGCAGCCAGGGCTATGGCTACACCTTC.

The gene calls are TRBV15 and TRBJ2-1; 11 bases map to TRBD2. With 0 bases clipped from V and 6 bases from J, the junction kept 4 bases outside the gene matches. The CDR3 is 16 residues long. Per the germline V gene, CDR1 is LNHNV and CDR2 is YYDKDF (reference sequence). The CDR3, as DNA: TGTGCCACCAGCAGAGAACTAGCGGGAGCCGGCAATGAGCAGTTCTTC. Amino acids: CATSRELAGAGNEQFF.

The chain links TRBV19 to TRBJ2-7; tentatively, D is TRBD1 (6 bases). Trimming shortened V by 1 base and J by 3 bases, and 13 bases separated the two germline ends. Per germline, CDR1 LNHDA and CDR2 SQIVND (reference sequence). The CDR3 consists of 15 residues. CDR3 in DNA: TGTGCCAGTAGTATAGCTGGGGGCCCATACTACGAGCAGTACTTC. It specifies CASSIAGGPYYEQYF.

The DNA for the CDR3 is TGTGCCAGCAGCCACAATACAGGGGGCGCATCCAAAAACATTCAGTACTTC. Its translation is CASSHNTGGASKNIQYF. The chain employs TRBV14 and TRBJ2-4; 9 positions agree with TRBD1. Germline V CDR1 and CDR2: SGHDN, FVKESK. The CDR3 totals 17 residues. The J segment lost 2 bases and the V segment lost 3 bases, leaving 8 bases of the junction unmatched.

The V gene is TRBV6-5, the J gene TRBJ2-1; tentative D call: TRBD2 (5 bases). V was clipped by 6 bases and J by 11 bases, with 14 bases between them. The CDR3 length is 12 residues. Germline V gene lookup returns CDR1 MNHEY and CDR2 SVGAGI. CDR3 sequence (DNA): TGTGCCAGCAGAACTACTAGTTTTCAGCAGTTCTTC. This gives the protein CASRTTSFQQFF.

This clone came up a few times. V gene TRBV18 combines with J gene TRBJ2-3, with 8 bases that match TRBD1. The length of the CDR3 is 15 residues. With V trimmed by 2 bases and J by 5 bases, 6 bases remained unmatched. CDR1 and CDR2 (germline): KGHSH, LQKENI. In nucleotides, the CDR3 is TGTGCCAGCTCACCAAACGGACAGGGAGGAGATACGCAGTATTTT. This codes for CASSPNGQGGDTQYF. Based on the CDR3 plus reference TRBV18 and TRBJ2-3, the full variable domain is NAGVMQNPRHLVRRRGQEARLRCSPMKGHSHVYWYRQLPEEGLKFMVYLQKENIIDESGMPKERFSAEFPKEGPSILRIQQVVRGDSAAYFCASSPNGQGGDTQYFGPGTRLTVL.

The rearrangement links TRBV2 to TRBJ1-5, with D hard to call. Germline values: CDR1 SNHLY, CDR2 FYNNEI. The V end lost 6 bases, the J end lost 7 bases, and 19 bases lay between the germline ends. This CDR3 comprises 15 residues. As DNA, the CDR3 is TGTGCCAGCAGCCCGGACTTCCCGTCGGTCCAGCCCCAGCATTTT. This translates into CASSPDFPSVQPQHF.

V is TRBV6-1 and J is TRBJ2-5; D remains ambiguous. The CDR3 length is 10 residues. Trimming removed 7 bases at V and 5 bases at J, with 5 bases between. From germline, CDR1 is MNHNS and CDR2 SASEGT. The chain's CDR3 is CASKQETQYF. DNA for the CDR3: TGTGCCAGCAAACAGGAGACCCAGTACTTC.

CDR3 in amino acids: CASSFTPGTGHYEQYF. CDR3 coding DNA: TGTGCCAGCAGCTTCACCCCCGGGACAGGCCACTACGAGCAGTACTTC. The chain links TRBV7-9 to TRBJ2-7; the match to TRBD1 covers 8 bases. Losses at the gene ends were 3 bases for V and 3 bases for J; bases not matched to a gene: 10. Germline V gives CDR1 SEHNR, CDR2 FQNEAQ (reference sequence). The CDR3 consists of 16 residues. Complete variable domain (other parts from reference TRBV7-9 and TRBJ2-7): DTGVSQNPRHKITKRGQNVTFRCDPISEHNRLYWYRQTLGQGPEFLTYFQNEAQLEKSRLLSDRFSAERPKGSFSTLEIQRTEQGDSAMYLCASSFTPGTGHYEQYFGPGTRLTVT.

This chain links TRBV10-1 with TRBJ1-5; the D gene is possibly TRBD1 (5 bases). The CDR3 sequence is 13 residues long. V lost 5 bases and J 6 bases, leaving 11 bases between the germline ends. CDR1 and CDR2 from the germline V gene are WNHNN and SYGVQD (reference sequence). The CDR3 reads CASSFPGIQPQHF. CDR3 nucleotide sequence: TGCGCCAGCAGTTTTCCAGGGATTCAGCCCCAGCATTTT.

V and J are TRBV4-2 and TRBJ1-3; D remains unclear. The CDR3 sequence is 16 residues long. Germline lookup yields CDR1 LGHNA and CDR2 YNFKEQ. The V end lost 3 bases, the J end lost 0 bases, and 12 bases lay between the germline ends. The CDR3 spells CASSHATPDSGNTIYF. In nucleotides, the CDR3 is TGTGCCAGCAGCCATGCGACTCCCGACTCTGGAAACACCATATATTTT.

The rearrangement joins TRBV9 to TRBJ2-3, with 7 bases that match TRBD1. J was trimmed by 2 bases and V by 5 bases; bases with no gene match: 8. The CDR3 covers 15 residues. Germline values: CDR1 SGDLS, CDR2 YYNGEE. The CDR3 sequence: CASSDTGVLTDTQYF. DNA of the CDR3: TGTGCCAGCAGTGACACAGGGGTACTCACAGATACGCAGTATTTT.

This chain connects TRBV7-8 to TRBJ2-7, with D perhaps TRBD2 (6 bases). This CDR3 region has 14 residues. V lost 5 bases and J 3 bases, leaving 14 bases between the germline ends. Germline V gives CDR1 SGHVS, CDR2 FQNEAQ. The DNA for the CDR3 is TGTGCCAGCAGCCCGGGAGCGCCCAACTACGAGCAGTACTTC. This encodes CASSPGAPNYEQYF.